This TCR beta chain was captured by sequencing in a study of cytomegalovirus exposure and HLA in healthy donors. General study points: The dataset shows that most TCR sequences were rare, while some public TCRs occurred in many donors.

On this clone itself: The antigen remains undetermined.

The study ran its PCR with 60 Vbeta and 13 Jbeta primers. TCRdb's copy holds only in-frame clones and misses some; the assay was immunoSEQ multiplex PCR. The sample holds 95,000 to 110,000 clones; approximately 76% are singletons and the top ten take roughly 2.1%. V lost 5 bases and J 5 bases, leaving 15 bases between the germline ends. CDR3 length: 15 amino acids. Germline V lookup: CDR1 MNHEY, CDR2 SMNVEV (reference sequence). The source of this sequence is a man aged 18 to 29 in good health and CMV-seronegative. The rearrangement links TRBV27 to TRBJ1-4, with D hard to call. Sequenced material: PBMCs. Written as DNA, the CDR3 is TGTGCCAGCAGTCCCCGACTACGAATCAATGAAAAACTGTTTTTT. Translating gives CASSPRLRINEKLFF.